This is a list of T cell receptor beta chains from one sample in a study of vaccination and CD4 T cells after COVID-19. Their antigens remain unidentified. TCRdb passed the PCR reads through MiXCR, listing each CDR3 protein once. The sample shows approximately 10,000 distinct CDR3 sequences, approximately 70% of them seen only once. The sequencing sample was made of CD4+ T cells from blood, cultured in vitro. These receptor sequences come from a human donor who had recovered from COVID-19. Both conserved end residues are part of each CDR3. A D gene is named only where the DNA matches it firmly. Where a row states a size, it is once, few, many or the class of an expanded clone; other rows omit it.

d_call clone_size j_call v_call cdr3_nt cdr3_aa
TRBD1 NA TRBJ2-5 TRBV6-2/TRBV6-3 TGTGCCAGCAGTTACGGGACAGGGGTCCAAGAGACCCAGTACTTC CASSYGTGVQETQYF
TRBD2 NA TRBJ2-7 TRBV20-1 TGCAGTGCTACGGGGACTAGCGGTACTAGCTCCTACGAGCAGTACTTC CSATGTSGTSSYEQYF
NA NA TRBJ1-6 TRBV6-1 TGTGCCAGCAGTCGCGAGGGGGGATCACCCCTCCACTTT CASSREGGSPLHF
NA NA TRBJ2-3 TRBV20-1 TGCAGTGGCACGTGGGATACGCAGTATTTT CSGTWDTQYF
NA NA TRBJ1-5 TRBV7-2 TGTGCCAGCAGCCCCACCCCCTTGGCAGGTCAGCCCCAGCATTTT CASSPTPLAGQPQHF
NA NA TRBJ2-5 TRBV6-1 TGTGCCAGCAGTGAAGCCGGACGGGGCGTGGAGACCCAGTACTTC CASSEAGRGVETQYF
TRBD2 NA TRBJ2-5 TRBV24-1 TGTGCCACCAGTGAGGCCCCTCATAGCGGGAGTAGGGAGACCCAGTACTTC CATSEAPHSGSRETQYF
TRBD1 NA TRBJ1-6 TRBV28 TGTGCCAGCAGCCCAGGGGGCAGGGCTTCACCCCTCCACTTT CASSPGGRASPLHF
TRBD2 NA TRBJ2-5 TRBV7-8 TGTGCCAGCAGCTTAACCCTCGGCGGGAGGGATAAAGAGACCCAGTACTTC CASSLTLGGRDKETQYF
NA NA TRBJ1-5 TRBV20-1 TGCAGTGCCAGGGGAAGGGGTCAACAGCCCCAGCATTTT CSARGRGQQPQHF
NA NA TRBJ2-1 TRBV7-6 TGTGCCAGCAGCATCCTGGGTGGGAAAGGGGACAATGAGCAGTTCTTC CASSILGGKGDNEQFF
NA NA TRBJ1-2 TRBV20-1 TGCAGTGCTACCAACTATGGCTACACCTTC CSATNYGYTF
TRBD2 NA TRBJ2-3 TRBV20-1 TGCAGTGCTTATCGGGAGGCAGGAGATACGCAGTATTTT CSAYREAGDTQYF
NA NA TRBJ2-1 TRBV27 TGTGCCAGCATAGGGGGGGGTATATACAATGAGCAGTTCTTC CASIGGGIYNEQFF
TRBD2 NA TRBJ2-1 TRBV24-1 TGTGCCACCAGTGATAGGCTAGCGGGATCCTACAATGAGCAGTTCTTC CATSDRLAGSYNEQFF
NA NA TRBJ1-5 TRBV24-1 TGTGCCACCAGTCCCAGGGGATTCGGCAATCAGCCCCAGCATTTT CATSPRGFGNQPQHF
NA NA TRBJ1-5 TRBV15 TGTGCCACCAGCAGAGTTGGGGGTCAGCCCCAGCATTTT CATSRVGGQPQHF
NA NA TRBJ2-5 TRBV27 TGTGCCAGCAGTCCATGGGACGTTGGGGCGGAGACCCAGTACTTC CASSPWDVGAETQYF
NA NA TRBJ2-1 TRBV20-1 TGCAGTGCTAGGCTCGTACCCCCTGCGAATGAGCAGTTCTTC CSARLVPPANEQFF
NA few TRBJ1-2 TRBV24-1 TGTGCCACCAGTGATTCGGGTCGAATCTATGGCTACACCTTC CATSDSGRIYGYTF
NA few TRBJ1-5 TRBV20-1 TGCAGTGCTAGAGGCGACAGAGATCAGCCCCAGCATTTT CSARGDRDQPQHF
NA NA TRBJ1-1 TRBV28 TGTGCCAGCAGTTCAAGGGCCAGTCGGGCTTTCTTT CASSSRASRAFF
TRBD1 NA TRBJ1-1 TRBV19 TGTGCCAGTAGTCCCCCAGGGGGAGGTGAAGCTTTCTTT CASSPPGGGEAFF
NA NA TRBJ2-7 TRBV11-3 TGTGCCAGCAGCTTAGCGGAGACCTACGAGCAGTACTTC CASSLAETYEQYF
TRBD2 NA TRBJ2-4 TRBV20-1 TGCAGTGCTAGATTTGGACTAGCGGGTTACATTCAGTACTTC CSARFGLAGYIQYF
NA once TRBJ2-7 TRBV7-9 TGTGCCAGCAGCTTAGTCGGGGACGGGTACGAGCAGTACTTC CASSLVGDGYEQYF
NA NA TRBJ1-6 TRBV27 TGTGCCAGCAGTAACTGGGATTCACCCCTCCACTTT CASSNWDSPLHF